These T cell receptor beta chains were read from a single sample in a study of blood T cell repertoires in COVID-19. Measured with immunoSEQ multiplex PCR; TCRdb has only the in-frame clones, and not every one. The sample has roughly 200,000 clones; around 85% are singletons. Sequencing input: PBMCs or T cells enriched from blood (not recorded which). These receptors were collected from a man in his forties or fifties who had recovered from COVID-19. CDR3s include the opening cysteine and the closing phenylalanine or tryptophan. D genes are given only for firm matches. Rows may omit the clone size; those that give it use once, few, many or a size class.

>TRBV30|TRBJ2-1|TRBD1|.
TGTGCCTGGACAGGGGGAAACTACAATGAGCAGTTCTTC
CAWTGGNYNEQFF
>TRBV9|TRBJ1-2|.|many
TGTGCCAGCAGCGCAGGGGAGGGTAACTATGGCTACACCTTC
CASSAGEGNYGYTF
>TRBV4-1|TRBJ1-6|.|once
TGCGCCAGCAGCCTCTACCGGGACGTAGGATCGGGGGAGGCTTCACCCCTCCACTTT
CASSLYRDVGSGEASPLHF
>TRBV27|TRBJ1-5|.|.
TGTGCCAGCAGTTTAGCGGCTAGCAATCAGCCCCAGCATTTT
CASSLAASNQPQHF
>TRBV4-1|TRBJ1-3|.|.
TGCGCCAGCAGCCAAGACCAGGGGCGAGGAAACACCATATATTTT
CASSQDQGRGNTIYF
>TRBV7-9|TRBJ2-3|.|.
TGTGCCAGCAGCTTAAGGTCTTGGCTAGTGAACACAGATACGCAGTATTTT
CASSLRSWLVNTDTQYF
>TRBV7-8|TRBJ1-1|.|.
TGTGCCAGCAGCTTTATGAACACTGAAGCTTTCTTT
CASSFMNTEAFF
>TRBV6-4|TRBJ2-3|.|many
TGTGCCAGCAGTGACGGGGGGGCCACAGATACGCAGTATTTT
CASSDGGATDTQYF
>TRBV2|TRBJ2-1|.|.
TGTGCCAGCAGTGTCCTGACTCCGCAGATCAGTAATGAGCAGTTCTTC
CASSVLTPQISNEQFF
>TRBV7-9|TRBJ1-1|.|.
TGTGCCAGCAGCCTAATGAGGAACACTGAAGCTTTCTTT
CASSLMRNTEAFF
>TRBV10-3|TRBJ2-7|TRBD1|.
TGTGCCATCAGCCCCAAAGGCAGACAGGGGGCTGAAGAGCAGTACTTC
CAISPKGRQGAEEQYF
>TRBV5-4|TRBJ2-2|.|.
TGTGCCAGCAGCTTGAGGGGCTCCGGGGAGCTGTTTTTT
CASSLRGSGELFF
>TRBV13|TRBJ2-7|.|.
TGTGCCAGCAGCATAAAACCCGGGGACGAGCAGTACTTC
CASSIKPGDEQYF
>TRBV5-1|TRBJ2-7|.|.
TGCGCCAGCAGCTTGCAGGGAACCCCCAGGCCTCCCTACGAGCAGTACTTC
CASSLQGTPRPPYEQYF
>TRBV30|TRBJ1-2|.|.
TGTGCCTGGGCTAATACAGGGATAAGTGGCTACACCTTC
CAWANTGISGYTF
>TRBV20-1|TRBJ2-5|.|.
TGCAGTGCTAGGACAGTCGAGACCCAGTACTTC
CSARTVETQYF
>TRBV19|TRBJ2-3|TRBD2|.
TGTGCCAGTAGTATGGGACTAGCGGGAGAACCCCCAGATACGCAGTATTTT
CASSMGLAGEPPDTQYF
>TRBV7-9|TRBJ2-5|TRBD1|once
TGTGCCAGCAGCTTGGGGGACAGGGCCCAAGAGACCCAGTACTTC
CASSLGDRAQETQYF
>TRBV19|TRBJ2-7|.|.
TGTGCCAGTAGCAGGGCGACGACCTACGAGCAGTACTTC
CASSRATTYEQYF
>TRBV12-2|TRBJ2-2|.|.
TGTGCAAGTCGCTTACAGGGGGGGGAGCTGTTTTTT
CASRLQGGELFF
>TRBV12-5|TRBJ1-2|.|.
TGTGCTAGTGGTCCAGGACAGTATGGCTACACCTTC
CASGPGQYGYTF
>TRBV5-4|TRBJ2-2|.|.
TGTGCCAGCAGCTTGGAGAGGGCAGAAATCACCGGGGAGCTGTTTTTT
CASSLERAEITGELFF
>TRBV11-2|TRBJ1-1|TRBD1|.
TGTGCCAGCAGCAATACCAGACAGGGTGAAGCTTTCTTT
CASSNTRQGEAFF
>TRBV5-1|TRBJ2-5|TRBD2|once
TGCGCCAGCTACTTGGCGGGAGCCGGAGAGACCCAGTACTTC
CASYLAGAGETQYF
>TRBV2|TRBJ2-1|TRBD2|.
TGTGCCAGAGGGCCCACTAGCGGGAGTAACGTGAATGAGCAGTTCTTC
CARGPTSGSNVNEQFF
>TRBV19|TRBJ1-6|TRBD1|.
TGTGCCAGTAGACAGGGGGCCGGTTCACCCCTCCACTTT
CASRQGAGSPLHF
>TRBV27|TRBJ2-7|TRBD2|once
TGTGCCAGCGCCGGGGGGGTCTCCTACGAGCAGTACTTC
CASAGGVSYEQYF
>TRBV27|TRBJ2-7|.|.
TGTGCCAGCAGTTTGGGGGGTCTTCCCTACGAGCAGTACTTC
CASSLGGLPYEQYF
>TRBV2|TRBJ1-2|TRBD1|.
TGTGCCAGCAGTGAAGTACCGGGACAGGGCTATGGCTACACCTTC
CASSEVPGQGYGYTF
>TRBV6-6|TRBJ2-5|.|many
TGTGCCAGCAGTGGGCACGGGGGTCACCAAGAGACCCAGTACTTC
CASSGHGGHQETQYF
>TRBV2|TRBJ2-1|TRBD1|.
TGTGCCAGCAAGGAATGGGACAGTCCAAACAATGAGCAGTTCTTC
CASKEWDSPNNEQFF
>TRBV27|TRBJ1-5|.|.
TGTGCCAGCAGTGTGGACAGCCGCAATCAGCCCCAGCATTTT
CASSVDSRNQPQHF
>TRBV9|TRBJ1-1|.|.
TGTGCCAGCAGCGTAGACCTTCGGGGGGACACTGAAGCTTTCTTT
CASSVDLRGDTEAFF
>TRBV9|TRBJ1-5|.|.
TGTGCCAGCAGCGTGGATGGGCAGCCCAATCAGCCCCAGCATTTT
CASSVDGQPNQPQHF
>TRBV19|TRBJ1-5|.|.
TGTGCCAGTAGTCCCCTTCTGACAAGTAATCAGCCCCAGCATTTT
CASSPLLTSNQPQHF
>TRBV28|TRBJ1-2|TRBD1|once
TGTGCCAGCCGAAGAGGGGGCGCAACGGACTATGGCTACACCTTC
CASRRGGATDYGYTF
>TRBV19|TRBJ1-1|.|.
TGTGCCAGTAGTATAGGAGGGTCGGACACTGAAGCTTTCTTT
CASSIGGSDTEAFF
>TRBV28|TRBJ1-4|.|.
TGTGCCACCCACTCGGGGGGCATCTTCCAGAATGAAAAACTGTTTTTT
CATHSGGIFQNEKLFF
>TRBV30|TRBJ2-7|TRBD1|.
TGTGCCTGGAGTGGGGGACAGACTAATTCCTACGAGCAGTACTTC
CAWSGGQTNSYEQYF
>TRBV27|TRBJ1-2|.|.
TGTGCCAGCAGTTTATCGAGGGCAGGGGCTAACTATGGCTACACCTTC
CASSLSRAGANYGYTF
>TRBV6-5|TRBJ2-1|TRBD2|.
TGTGCCAGCATTATGACTAGCGGGGGCTCTAATGAGCAGTTCTTC
CASIMTSGGSNEQFF
>TRBV30|TRBJ1-2|TRBD1|.
TGTGCCTGGAGGACAGGGGTTGGAGGGGGCTACACCTTC
CAWRTGVGGGYTF
>TRBV28|TRBJ1-1|.|few
TGTGCCAGCACCCTCAGGTTAGGCGCTGAAGCTTTCTTT
CASTLRLGAEAFF
>TRBV5-4|TRBJ2-3|TRBD1|.
TGTGCCAGCAGCTGGGGACAGGGGTTAGATACGCAGTATTTT
CASSWGQGLDTQYF
>TRBV19|TRBJ1-3|.|.
TGTGCCAGTACTTCGAGCTCTGGAAACACCATATATTTT
CASTSSSGNTIYF
>TRBV6-6|TRBJ1-1|TRBD1|.
TGTGCCAGCAGTACGGACAGGGAGAACACTGAAGCTTTCTTT
CASSTDRENTEAFF
>TRBV30|TRBJ2-1|.|.
TGTGCCTGGAGCCCGAGTAACAGGGCGGGTGAGCAGTTCTTC
CAWSPSNRAGEQFF
>TRBV9|TRBJ1-3|.|.
TGTGCCAGCAGCGCCGACAGATTCTCTGGAAACACCATATATTTT
CASSADRFSGNTIYF
>TRBV28|TRBJ1-2|.|.
TGTGCCAGCGGATCGGGGGGCTTATATGGCTACACCTTC
CASGSGGLYGYTF
>TRBV7-6|TRBJ1-1|.|.
TGTGCCAGCAGCTTAGACCCGTTAAGCGGGGAAGAAGCTTTCTTT
CASSLDPLSGEEAFF
>TRBV6-4|TRBJ1-2|.|once
TGTGCCAGCAGGCAGGCCGGCCAAGCTAACTATGGCTACACCTTC
CASRQAGQANYGYTF
>TRBV2|TRBJ1-5|.|.
TGTGCCAGCACTTTGGAACAGGGCCCCAATCAGCCCCAGCATTTT
CASTLEQGPNQPQHF
>TRBV19|TRBJ1-4|.|.
TGTGCCAGTAGTATGGGCAGCTTAGTTAATGAAAAACTGTTTTTT
CASSMGSLVNEKLFF
>TRBV29-1|TRBJ1-1|TRBD1|.
TGCAGCCTCTGGACAGGGTTAAAGGACACTGAAGCTTTCTTT
CSLWTGLKDTEAFF